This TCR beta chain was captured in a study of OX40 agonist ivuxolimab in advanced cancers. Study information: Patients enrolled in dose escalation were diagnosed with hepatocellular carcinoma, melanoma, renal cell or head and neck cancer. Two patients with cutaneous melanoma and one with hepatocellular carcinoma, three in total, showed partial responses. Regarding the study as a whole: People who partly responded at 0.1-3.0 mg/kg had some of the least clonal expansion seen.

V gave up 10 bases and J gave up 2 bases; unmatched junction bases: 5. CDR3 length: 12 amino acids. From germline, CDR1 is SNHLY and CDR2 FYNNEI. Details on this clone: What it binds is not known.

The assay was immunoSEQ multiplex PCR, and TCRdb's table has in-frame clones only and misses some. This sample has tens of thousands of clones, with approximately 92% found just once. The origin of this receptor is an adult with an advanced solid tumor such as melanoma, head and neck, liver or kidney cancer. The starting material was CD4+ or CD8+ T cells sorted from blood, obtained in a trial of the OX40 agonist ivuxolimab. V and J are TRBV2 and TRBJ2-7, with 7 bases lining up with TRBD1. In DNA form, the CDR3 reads TGTGCCACCCAGGGACAGCCCTACGAGCAGTACTTC. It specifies CATQGQPYEQYF.